These 8 T cell receptor beta chains share one sample of origin, sequenced in a study of regulatory T cells in long-lasting Graves disease. Time point: newly diagnosed GD, antithyroid drugs for less than 3 months. The TCR library was prepared using RNA isolated from PBMCs. Arm-PCR with iRepertoire HTBI primers amplified the CDR3 regions for these TCR beta libraries. MiXCR, applied by TCRdb to the multiplex PCR reads, yields one record per CDR3 protein. The sample carries 350,000 to 400,000 distinct CDR3 sequences, less than 20% recorded once. Sequencing used peripheral blood mononuclear cells (PBMCs), obtained at new diagnosis, from a patient treated with antithyroid drugs. Receptors originate from a female donor with Graves disease.

This clonotype has only a few counts. The chain has TRBV18 and TRBJ2-3; 8 bases agree with TRBD2. Germline values: CDR1 KGHSH, CDR2 LQKENI. V lost 0 bases to trimming and J lost 1 base; unmatched junction nucleotides: 3. The CDR3 has 16 amino acids. The CDR3, as DNA: TGTGCCAGCTCACCACCGCTAGCGGGCGGCACAGATACGCAGTATTTT. Translated: CASSPPLAGGTDTQYF.

The chain recombines TRBV3-1 with TRBJ2-7; D gene unclear. The V gene's germline CDR1 is LGHDT and CDR2 YNNKEL (reference sequence). V lost 3 bases, J lost 2 bases, and 11 bases lay in between. CDR3 length equals 14 residues. This CDR3 reads CASSQRTVPYEQYF. DNA of the CDR3: TGTGCCAGCAGCCAGAGGACGGTCCCCTACGAGCAGTACTTC.

The chain uses TRBV5-1 and TRBJ2-7; D may match TRBD1 or TRBD2 (6 bases each). Germline loops: CDR1 SGHRS, CDR2 YFSETQ. Trimming pared 3 bases from V and 5 bases from J, leaving 18 bases between. This CDR3 is 15 amino acids long. CDR3 amino acids: CASSWAQGRQHEQYF. The CDR3 coding sequence is TGCGCCAGCAGCTGGGCTCAGGGGAGGCAACACGAGCAGTACTTC. Complete variable domain (other parts from reference TRBV5-1 and TRBJ2-7): KAGVTQTPRYLIKTRGQQVTLSCSPISGHRSVSWYQQTPGQGLQFLFEYFSETQRNKGNFPGRFSGRQFSNSRSEMNVSTLELGDSALYLCASSWAQGRQHEQYFGPGTRLTVT.

This clonotype was counted at least ten times. The chain joins TRBV7-9 to TRBJ2-4; D is possibly TRBD1 (6 bases). This CDR3 has 16 amino acids. V was cut by 6 bases and J by 9 bases, with 24 bases left in between. Germline CDR1 and CDR2: SEHNR and FQNEAQ (reference sequence). This chain's CDR3 is CASSPLGGSTDGIQYF. Written as DNA, the CDR3 is TGTGCCAGCAGTCCCCTAGGGGGTTCGACGGACGGCATTCAGTACTTC.

This clonotype has a count of ten or more. The V and J genes are TRBV12-3 or TRBV12-4 and TRBJ2-1; 7 bases are a match to TRBD1. The CDR3 is 15 residues long. Losses at the gene ends were 3 bases for V and 6 bases for J; bases not matched to a gene: 8. CDR3 sequence reads: CASSFRQGKTNEQFF. As DNA, the CDR3 is TGTGCCAGCAGTTTCCGACAGGGCAAAACCAATGAGCAGTTCTTC.

This clonotype has a count of ten or more. The chain recombines TRBV28 with TRBJ2-1; D gene uncertain. V lost 8 bases, J lost 10 bases, and 9 bases lay in between. The CDR3 has 10 residues. Germline values: CDR1 MDHEN, CDR2 SYDVKM. The CDR3 DNA follows: TGTGCCAGCGGAGTGTACGAGCAGTTCTTC. Translation gives CASGVYEQFF. Using reference TRBV28 and TRBJ2-1 for the parts outside the CDR3, the full variable domain is DVKVTQSSRYLVKRTGEKVFLECVQDMDHENMFWYRQDPGLGLRLIYFSYDVKMKEKGDIPEGYSVSREKKERFSLILESASTNQTSMYLCASGVYEQFFGPGTRLTVL.

This clonotype was seen more than once but under ten times. This chain links TRBV5-4 with TRBJ2-1; 11 nucleotides agree with TRBD1. V trimming: 3 bases; J trimming: 8 bases; junction bases outside the gene matches: 7. CDR3 length equals 15 residues. Germline V gene lookup returns CDR1 SGHNT and CDR2 YYREEE (reference sequence). CDR3 DNA: TGTGCCAGCAGCTGGGGGACAGGGGGGTCGGATGAGCAGTTCTTC. This sequence encodes CASSWGTGGSDEQFF.

This chain links TRBV4-1 with TRBJ1-5; 7 nucleotides match TRBD1. J gave up 3 bases and V 4 bases, and 12 bases lay outside the gene matches. The CDR3 length is 17 residues. The germline gives CDR1 MGHRA, CDR2 YSYEKL. The CDR3 nucleotides are TGCGCCAGCAGCCCTTACCCCCAGGGACAGAACAATCAGCCCCAGCATTTT. It specifies CASSPYPQGQNNQPQHF.